The present TCR beta chain was sequenced within a study of cytotoxic CD8 clonotypes in ibrutinib-treated CLL. Looking at the study overall: The subjects consisted of some 12 relapsed/refractory and fewer than 16 treatment-naive individuals, with 17 IGHV unmutated.

Sequencing used immunoSEQ multiplex PCR; TCRdb keeps in-frame clones, though not all of them. The sample includes fewer than 85,000 clones, roughly 77% of them seen just once. The CDR3 spans 12 residues. Trimming took off 4 bases at V and 6 bases at J, with 9 bases between the two ends. The germline V gene encodes CDR1 SGHAT and CDR2 FQNNGV. The sequences come from PBMCs, collected after 12 months of ibrutinib treatment. The TCR originated in a human donor with chronic lymphocytic leukemia. The chain links TRBV11-2 to TRBJ1-1, with D maybe TRBD1 (5 bases). CDR3: CASSSQGAEAFF. The CDR3 DNA reads as TGTGCCAGCAGCTCCCAGGGCGCTGAAGCTTTCTTT.